These 20 T cell receptor beta chains originate from one sample sequenced in a study of CD8+ T cells in alopecia areata. In each case, RNA was isolated and then reverse transcribed into cDNA as the sequencing template. Here immunoSEQ multiplex PCR was the method, and the copy in TCRdb shows in-frame clones only, minus some. The repertoire holds about 150,000 clones, with approximately 65% as singletons. Sequenced: CD8+ T cells sorted from blood. The receptor set was obtained from a human donor in good health.

The chain employs TRBV29-1 and TRBJ2-2; D possibly corresponds to TRBD2 (6 bases). Per the germline V gene, CDR1 is SQVTM and CDR2 is ANQGSEA. V gave up 7 bases and J gave up 4 bases, with 13 bases separating them. This CDR3 is built from 13 residues. The CDR3 DNA reads TGCAGCGGGTGGGGACTGATCACCGGGGAGCTGTTTTTT. Amino acid sequence: CSGWGLITGELFF.

This clone has more than one count but fewer than ten. CDR3 sequence (DNA): TGTGCCAGCAGTGATCTAGCCGACGAGCAGTACTTC. Translated: CASSDLADEQYF. This chain uses TRBV25-1 with TRBJ2-7; TRBD2 might be the D (5 bases). The germline gives CDR1 MGHDK, CDR2 SYGVNS. V shed 3 bases and J shed 5 bases, with 8 bases lying between them. This CDR3 spans 12 amino acids.

This clone was picked up many times. The rearrangement joins TRBV6-1 to TRBJ2-3; TRBD1 matches 9 bases. This CDR3 region has 15 residues. The V gene's germline CDR1 is MNHNS and CDR2 SASEGT. V gave up 1 base and J gave up 1 base; unmatched junction bases: 0. The CDR3 region is CASSEGTGGTDTQYF. The CDR3 DNA reads TGTGCCAGCAGTGAAGGGACAGGGGGCACAGATACGCAGTATTTT.

The rearrangement joins TRBV10-2 to TRBJ2-5, with 7 bases that match TRBD1. This CDR3 has 17 residues. The junction had 14 bases not matched to a gene; V was cut back by 7 bases and J by 0 bases. Germline loops: CDR1 WSHSY, CDR2 SAAADI. DNA for the CDR3: TGCGCCAGCACCTCCGGGACAGACCCTTTTCACCAAGAGACCCAGTACTTC. Protein product: CASTSGTDPFHQETQYF.

V and J are TRBV11-2 and TRBJ2-1, with TRBD2 matching over 10 bases. The germline V gene encodes CDR1 SGHAT and CDR2 FQNNGV. V gave up 2 bases and J gave up 8 bases; unmatched junction bases: 3. The length of the CDR3 is 14 residues. The CDR3 sequence is CASSLTSGAYEQFF. CDR3 coding DNA: TGTGCCAGCAGCTTAACTAGCGGGGCCTATGAGCAGTTCTTC.

The chain is built from TRBV14 and TRBJ1-1; no clear D gene. The CDR3 is made up of 18 amino acids. Germline V gene sequence: CDR1 SGHDN, CDR2 FVKESK. The V end was cut by 0 bases, the J end by 5 bases, with 22 bases between. The CDR3 spells CASSQDPGSGLTSTEAFF. CDR3 nucleotides: TGTGCCAGCAGCCAAGATCCTGGGTCGGGTTTGACCTCAACTGAAGCTTTCTTT.

The rearrangement uses TRBV7-8 and TRBJ2-7; 7 bases align to TRBD1. Trimming removed 5 bases from V and 1 base from J; junction bases left unmatched: 8. Germline V gene sequence: CDR1 SGHVS, CDR2 FQNEAQ. The CDR3 consists of 15 residues. CDR3: CASSLPDRRSYEQYF. The CDR3 DNA sequence: TGTGCCAGCAGCCTACCGGACAGGAGATCCTACGAGCAGTACTTC.

This rearrangement joins TRBV4-1 to TRBJ2-2; 7 nucleotides line up with TRBD1. Germline V gene data show CDR1 as MGHRA and CDR2 as YSYEKL. J was trimmed by 3 bases and V by 6 bases; bases with no gene match: 7. CDR3 size: 15 residues. For the CDR3, the DNA is TGCGCCAGCAGGTTCGAGACAGGGTACACCGGGGAGCTGTTTTTT. It codes for CASRFETGYTGELFF.

This clone was seen only a few times. The chain couples TRBV12-5 to TRBJ2-7; D is ambiguous. V lost 5 bases and J lost 3, with 8 bases in between. Germline V lookup: CDR1 LGHNT, CDR2 FRNRAP. This CDR3 spans 12 amino acids. The CDR3 protein is CASGPYNYEQYF. DNA for the CDR3: TGTGCTAGTGGTCCCTACAACTACGAGCAGTACTTC.

The V and J genes are TRBV6-6 and TRBJ2-1; D is ambiguous. Germline loops: CDR1 MNHNY, CDR2 SVGAGI (reference sequence). With 5 bases removed from V and 1 base from J, the gap between germline ends came to 9 bases. The CDR3 sequence is 14 residues long. CDR3 sequence reads: CASSPPSSYNEQFF. The CDR3 DNA is TGTGCCAGCAGTCCACCTTCATCCTACAATGAGCAGTTCTTC.

This clone came up once. The chain recombines TRBV29-1 with TRBJ1-5, with 8 bases that match TRBD1. Trimming cost V 6 bases and J 7 bases; bases outside gene matches: 5. This CDR3 region has 12 residues. Germline V CDR1 and CDR2: SQVTM, ANQGSEA. CDR3 residues: CSVGQGGQPQHF. The DNA of the CDR3 is TGCAGCGTCGGACAGGGAGGGCAGCCCCAGCATTTT.

V gene TRBV5-4 combines with J gene TRBJ1-2; 7 bases match TRBD1. The CDR3 extends over 17 amino acids. With 5 bases clipped from V and 1 base from J, the junction kept 14 bases outside the gene matches. From germline, CDR1 is SGHNT and CDR2 YYREEE (reference sequence). In nucleotides, the CDR3 is TGTGCCAGCAGGGGCGGGGACAGCCCCTATTTTAACTATGGCTACACCTTC. The encoded protein is CASRGGDSPYFNYGYTF. The variable domain in full, completed from reference TRBV5-4 and TRBJ1-2, reads ETGVTQSPTHLIKTRGQQVTLRCSSQSGHNTVSWYQQALGQGPQFIFQYYREEENGRGNFPPRFSGLQFPNYSSELNVNALELDDSALYLCASRGGDSPYFNYGYTFGSGTRLTVV.

This clone was found a few times. This chain connects TRBV15 to TRBJ2-2; a weak D match, TRBD2 (5 bases). The CDR3 sequence is 12 residues long. Trimming stripped 9 bases from V and 8 bases from J, with 13 bases between. From germline, CDR1 is LNHNV and CDR2 YYDKDF (reference sequence). In DNA form, the CDR3 reads TGTGCCACGGAGCGGTCGGCGGGGGAGCTGTTTTTT. Its protein is CATERSAGELFF.

The V gene is TRBV29-1, the J gene TRBJ1-1, with a possible D match to TRBD1 (5 bases). CDR1 is SQVTM, CDR2 ANQGSEA, per germline. V lost 0 bases and J lost 7, with 9 bases in between. CDR3 length: 12 amino acids. Here the CDR3 DNA reads TGCAGCGTTGAAGAATCCAGGGTTGAAGCTTTCTTT. Its translation: CSVEESRVEAFF.

V and J are TRBV9 and TRBJ2-3; D call uncertain. Between the trimmed V and J ends, which lost 1 base and 0 bases, there was a span of 9 bases. CDR3 length: 15 amino acids. CDR1 SGDLS and CDR2 YYNGEE come from the germline V gene. The chain's CDR3 is CASSVYGGSTDTQYF. The CDR3 nucleotides are TGTGCCAGCAGCGTATACGGCGGAAGCACAGATACGCAGTATTTT.

The chain joins TRBV29-1 to TRBJ2-3; D remains unclear. The CDR3 runs 13 residues. Germline V lookup: CDR1 SQVTM, CDR2 ANQGSEA. V was cut by 5 bases and J by 1 base, with 10 bases left in between. CDR3 protein: CSVPLTRTDTQYF. For the CDR3, the DNA is TGCAGCGTTCCTTTAACGCGCACAGATACGCAGTATTTT.

This clone has just one count. This CDR3 is CASSPSASSYEQYF. The CDR3, as DNA: TGTGCCAGTAGCCCTAGCGCAAGCTCCTACGAGCAGTACTTC. The V call is TRBV19, the J call TRBJ2-7; D is perhaps TRBD2 (6 bases). V lost 6 bases and J lost 0, with 12 bases in between. CDR1 is LNHDA, CDR2 SQIVND, per germline (reference sequence). The CDR3 length is 14 residues.

V usage is TRBV4-2 and J usage is TRBJ1-2; D remains ambiguous. Germline V gives CDR1 LGHNA, CDR2 YNFKEQ. CDR3 size: 13 residues. Trimming stripped 3 bases from V and 3 bases from J, with 8 bases between. The CDR3 here is CASSHGAYYGYTF. The CDR3 bases are TGTGCCAGCAGCCACGGTGCTTACTATGGCTACACCTTC.

The chain carries TRBV6-5 and TRBJ2-5, with D tentatively TRBD1 (6 bases). Trimming took off 2 bases at V and 3 bases at J, with 10 bases between the two ends. The CDR3 spans 14 residues. Germline V gene sequence: CDR1 MNHEY, CDR2 SVGAGI. CDR3: CASSYGAGEETQYF. The CDR3 nucleotides are TGTGCCAGCAGTTACGGGGCAGGGGAAGAGACCCAGTACTTC.

J is TRBJ2-3 and V is TRBV25-1; D gene ambiguous. The germline V gene encodes CDR1 MGHDK and CDR2 SYGVNS. V gave up 3 bases and J gave up 4 bases, with 8 bases separating them. The CDR3 is made up of 13 amino acids. In nucleotides, the CDR3 is TGTGCCAGCAGTGAGTACGAATCAGATACGCAGTATTTT. As protein: CASSEYESDTQYF.